This T cell receptor (beta chain) derives from a study of T cells in Graves' hyperthyroidism and ophthalmopathy. Overall study: Peripheral blood was secured at the point of initial diagnosis, before any treatment.

Germline V lookup: CDR1 MNHEY, CDR2 SMNVEV (reference sequence). The CDR3 has 16 residues. Trimming stripped 2 bases from V and 4 bases from J, with 18 bases between. Authors of the study amplified TCR beta CDR3 regions from RNA transcripts. A set of HTBI primers served as the primers for a first-round RT-PCR of the TCR CDR3. TCRdb independently ran MiXCR on the multiplex PCR reads; one entry per CDR3 protein. This table has over 200,000 distinct CDR3 sequences, around 17% appearing once. This clonotype showed up many times. This chain joins TRBV27 and TRBJ2-7, with D possibly being TRBD1 or TRBD2 (6 bases each). Material: blood. This clonotype originated in a man aged 35-49 years with Graves' hyperthyroidism. The CDR3 DNA reads as TGTGCCAGCAGTTTAAAAGGGGGGCCATGGGAATACGAGCAGTACTTC. Amino acid sequence: CASSLKGGPWEYEQYF.